These T cell receptor beta chains were read from a single sample in a study of blood T cell repertoires in COVID-19. Some clones are missing from TCRdb's copy, which holds only in-frame ones; the method was immunoSEQ multiplex PCR. The sample carries 97,000 or so clones, around nine tenths recorded once. The sample consisted of peripheral blood. The receptors originated from a man between 60 and 75 years old with acute or convalescent COVID-19. Both conserved end residues are trimmed from each CDR3. Each record gives: V gene, J gene, D gene, CDR3 protein. A D gene is named only where the DNA matches it firmly.

V: TRBV28
J: TRBJ1-2
D: NA
CDR3: ASRPGGYGYT

V: TRBV27
J: TRBJ1-1
D: NA
CDR3: ASSSPHLNTEAF

V: TRBV7-2
J: TRBJ1-2
D: NA
CDR3: ASHRQVDYGYT

V: TRBV4-2
J: TRBJ1-5
D: TRBD1
CDR3: ASSAEGAFDQPQH

V: TRBV6-2/TRBV6-3
J: TRBJ1-5
D: NA
CDR3: ASSNDRYNQPQH

V: TRBV5-6
J: TRBJ1-1
D: TRBD1
CDR3: ASSLRGAEAF

V: TRBV27
J: TRBJ1-2
D: TRBD1
CDR3: ASSLRDRESGYT

V: TRBV14
J: TRBJ2-1
D: TRBD1
CDR3: ASSQNPTGEAYNEQF

V: TRBV3-1/TRBV3-2
J: TRBJ1-2
D: NA
CDR3: ASSPVGGAAYGYT

V: TRBV27
J: TRBJ1-4
D: NA
CDR3: ASSPRQNEKLF

V: TRBV5-4
J: TRBJ1-6
D: NA
CDR3: ASSFQRVSYNSPLH

V: TRBV7-8
J: TRBJ1-1
D: TRBD1
CDR3: ASSPTQGAAF

V: TRBV5-4
J: TRBJ2-6
D: NA
CDR3: ASSFRESSGANVLT

V: TRBV11-2
J: TRBJ1-2
D: NA
CDR3: ASSKQGTYGYT

V: TRBV9
J: TRBJ2-3
D: NA
CDR3: ASSPGTSTDTQY

V: TRBV19
J: TRBJ1-2
D: TRBD1
CDR3: ASSLGQGALGGYT

V: TRBV6-5
J: TRBJ1-5
D: TRBD1
CDR3: ASRPDRGSDQPQH

V: TRBV5-6
J: TRBJ1-2
D: NA
CDR3: ASTPRGRARYGYT

V: TRBV15
J: TRBJ1-5
D: NA
CDR3: ATRTGSGNQPQH

V: TRBV11-1
J: TRBJ1-6
D: TRBD1
CDR3: ASSLLRDRASPLH

V: TRBV3-1/TRBV3-2
J: TRBJ2-6
D: TRBD1
CDR3: ASSLSTGAPGANVLT

V: TRBV28
J: TRBJ2-2
D: NA
CDR3: ASNVQGPGELF

V: TRBV18
J: TRBJ1-1
D: NA
CDR3: ASSLRQGAGNTEAF

V: TRBV5-1
J: TRBJ1-6
D: TRBD1
CDR3: ASRPTGGQYNSPLH

V: TRBV11-2
J: TRBJ1-4
D: NA
CDR3: ASSSQGLSGKLF

V: TRBV5-1
J: TRBJ2-3
D: NA
CDR3: ASNWQALTDTQY

V: TRBV5-6
J: TRBJ1-3
D: NA
CDR3: ASRLTGSGNTIY

V: TRBV3-1/TRBV3-2
J: TRBJ1-2
D: TRBD1
CDR3: ASSPGTEPFYT

V: TRBV2
J: TRBJ1-2
D: NA
CDR3: ASSRRTEGYT

V: TRBV6-2/TRBV6-3
J: TRBJ2-7
D: TRBD1
CDR3: ASSYSWDRGDEQY

V: TRBV5-1
J: TRBJ1-2
D: NA
CDR3: ASSLAPGSSQGFYGYT

V: TRBV12-3/TRBV12-4
J: TRBJ1-1
D: NA
CDR3: ASKRQQNTEAF

V: TRBV6-5
J: TRBJ2-3
D: NA
CDR3: ASSSSRDTQY

V: TRBV9
J: TRBJ2-6
D: TRBD1
CDR3: ASSSRDSYISGANVLT

V: TRBV6-1
J: TRBJ1-6
D: TRBD1
CDR3: ASSDDRGSPLH

V: TRBV5-1
J: TRBJ1-2
D: NA
CDR3: ASSLGTESNYGYT

V: TRBV3-1/TRBV3-2
J: TRBJ2-3
D: TRBD2
CDR3: ASSHLSGGTDTQY

V: TRBV4-1
J: TRBJ1-2
D: TRBD1
CDR3: ASSQEGQGLNYGYT

V: TRBV7-2
J: TRBJ1-1
D: NA
CDR3: ASGLGTEAF

V: TRBV6-5
J: TRBJ1-2
D: TRBD1
CDR3: ASTNVDRGQGGYT

V: TRBV20-1
J: TRBJ1-2
D: NA
CDR3: SASIDYGYT

V: TRBV6-6
J: TRBJ1-5
D: NA
CDR3: ASSRPPGDSNQPQH

V: TRBV6-5
J: TRBJ1-5
D: NA
CDR3: ASSYTGDLNQPQH

V: TRBV13
J: TRBJ1-1
D: TRBD1
CDR3: ASILQGADLRAF

V: TRBV5-8
J: TRBJ1-2
D: NA
CDR3: ASSLEGVYGYT

V: TRBV19
J: TRBJ1-1
D: NA
CDR3: ASSSNTGLAEAF

V: TRBV11-2
J: TRBJ2-7
D: TRBD1
CDR3: ASAGQGHSYEQY

V: TRBV7-2
J: TRBJ1-5
D: TRBD1
CDR3: ASSLYRGDQPQH

V: TRBV5-1
J: TRBJ1-5
D: NA
CDR3: ASSLRAGGNQPQH

V: TRBV5-1
J: TRBJ2-3
D: TRBD2
CDR3: ASSDPSGGGGDTQY

V: TRBV2
J: TRBJ1-1
D: NA
CDR3: ASSTLRTGTEAF

V: TRBV7-9
J: TRBJ1-2
D: TRBD1
CDR3: ASSPGAWTGRYT

V: TRBV5-1
J: TRBJ2-1
D: TRBD2
CDR3: ASSSQAGLETSRMQF

V: TRBV9
J: TRBJ1-3
D: TRBD1
CDR3: ASSVAGQGVGNTIY

V: TRBV27
J: TRBJ2-3
D: NA
CDR3: ASSLQGWGADTQY

V: TRBV12-3/TRBV12-4
J: TRBJ2-3
D: TRBD1
CDR3: ASTIRGSDTQY

V: TRBV11-2
J: TRBJ1-1
D: TRBD1
CDR3: ASSREGQGTEAF

V: TRBV2
J: TRBJ2-6
D: TRBD1
CDR3: ATARTGWGGGANVLT

V: TRBV5-1
J: TRBJ1-1
D: TRBD1
CDR3: ASSSLRTGVKYAEAF